This T cell receptor (beta chain) was documented in a study of T cells in Graves' hyperthyroidism and ophthalmopathy. This clonotype occurred many times. Amplification targeted TCR beta CDR3 regions from RNA transcripts. The HTBI primer set was used in a first-round RT-PCR of the TCR CDR3. MiXCR, run by TCRdb on the multiplex PCR reads, gives a single entry per CDR3 protein. The data show roughly 420,000 distinct CDR3 sequences, roughly 15% seen once. The V gene lost 6 bases and the J gene lost 4 bases, with 18 bases spanning the gap. The CDR3 runs 15 residues. Germline CDR1 and CDR2: MNHEY and SMNVEV (reference sequence).

The TCR comes from a woman younger than 35 with Graves' hyperthyroidism. J is TRBJ1-2 and V is TRBV27, with D possibly TRBD1 on 6 matching bases. The source material was blood. This CDR3 reads CASRILTGTAYGYTF. In nucleotides, the CDR3 is TGTGCCAGCAGAATCTTAACAGGGACGGCCTATGGCTACACCTTC.